This T cell receptor beta chain was recovered during a study of CD8 T cells in ankylosing spondylitis. The study, taken as a whole, reports: Made up of under 10 highly homologous variants, a TCR beta motif appeared characteristic of ankylosing spondylitis blood.

Concerning this clonotype: Its antigen is as yet unknown.

Via MiXCR, TCRdb re-called the 5' RACE reads, giving one row per CDR3 protein. The table has 300,000 to 400,000 distinct CDR3 sequences, 20% to 25% seen once. Sequencing was carried out using blood, either unsorted or a sorted T cell fraction (not recorded which). The sequence derives from a male donor with ankylosing spondylitis.

In DNA, the CDR3 is TGTGCCAGCAGTCAGACTAGCGGGCCGACGGGTGAGCAGTTCTTC. The encoded protein is CASSQTSGPTGEQFF. The rearrangement joins TRBV12-3 or TRBV12-4 to TRBJ2-1; TRBD2 matches at 10 bases. CDR3 size: 15 residues. Trimming took 5 bases from V and 9 from J; bases not matched to a gene: 10.